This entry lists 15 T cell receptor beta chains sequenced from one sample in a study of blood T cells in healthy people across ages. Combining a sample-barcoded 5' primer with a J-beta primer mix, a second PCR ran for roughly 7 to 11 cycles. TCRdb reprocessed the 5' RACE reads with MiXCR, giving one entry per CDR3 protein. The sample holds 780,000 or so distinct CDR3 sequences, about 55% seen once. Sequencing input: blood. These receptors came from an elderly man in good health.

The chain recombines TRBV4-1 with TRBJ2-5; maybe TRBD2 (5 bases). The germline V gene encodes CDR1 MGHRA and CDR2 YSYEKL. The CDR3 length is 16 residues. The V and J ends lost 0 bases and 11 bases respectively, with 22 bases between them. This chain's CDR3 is CASSQDAIARLDEQYF. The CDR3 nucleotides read TGCGCCAGCAGCCAAGATGCGATAGCGAGGTTGGATGAGCAGTACTTC.

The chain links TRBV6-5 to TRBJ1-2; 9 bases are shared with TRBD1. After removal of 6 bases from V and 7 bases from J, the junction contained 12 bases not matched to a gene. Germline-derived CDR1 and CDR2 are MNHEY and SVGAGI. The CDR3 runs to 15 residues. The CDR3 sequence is CASSLGQGYKSGYTF. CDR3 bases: TGTGCCAGCAGCCTGGGACAGGGCTATAAAAGTGGCTACACCTTC.

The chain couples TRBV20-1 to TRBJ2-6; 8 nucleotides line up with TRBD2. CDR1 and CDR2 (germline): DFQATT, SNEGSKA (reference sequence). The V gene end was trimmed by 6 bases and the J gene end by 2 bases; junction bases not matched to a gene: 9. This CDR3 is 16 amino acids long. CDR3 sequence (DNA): TGCAGTGCAACTTTATCGGGGGGGACTGGGGCCAACGTCCTGACTTTC. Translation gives CSATLSGGTGANVLTF.

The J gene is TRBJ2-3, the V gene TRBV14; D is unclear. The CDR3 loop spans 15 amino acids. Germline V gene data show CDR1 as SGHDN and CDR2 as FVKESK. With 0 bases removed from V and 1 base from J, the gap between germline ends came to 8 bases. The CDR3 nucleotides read TGTGCCAGCAGCCAAGAGGGCGGACGCACAGATACGCAGTATTTT. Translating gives CASSQEGGRTDTQYF.

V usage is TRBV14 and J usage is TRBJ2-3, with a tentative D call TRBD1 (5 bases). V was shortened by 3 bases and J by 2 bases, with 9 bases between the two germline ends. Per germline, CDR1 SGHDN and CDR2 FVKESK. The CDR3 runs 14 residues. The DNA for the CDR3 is TGTGCCAGCAGCCAGGACATGCCCACAGATACGCAGTATTTT. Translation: CASSQDMPTDTQYF.

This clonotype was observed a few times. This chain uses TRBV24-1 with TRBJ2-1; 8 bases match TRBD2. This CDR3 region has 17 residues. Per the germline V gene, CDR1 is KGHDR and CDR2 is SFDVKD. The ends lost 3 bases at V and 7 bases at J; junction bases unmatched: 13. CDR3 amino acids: CATSDPREGPKGNEQFF. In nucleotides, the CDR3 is TGTGCCACCAGTGATCCCCGGGAGGGACCCAAAGGGAATGAGCAGTTCTTC.

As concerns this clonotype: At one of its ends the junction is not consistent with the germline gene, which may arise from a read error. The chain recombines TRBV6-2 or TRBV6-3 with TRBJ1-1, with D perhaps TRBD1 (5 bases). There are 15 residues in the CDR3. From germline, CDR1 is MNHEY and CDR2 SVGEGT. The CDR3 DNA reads TGTGCCAGCAGGTCCTTCCCCGACAGCCTTCTTGAAACTTTCTTT. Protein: CASRSFPDSLLETFF.

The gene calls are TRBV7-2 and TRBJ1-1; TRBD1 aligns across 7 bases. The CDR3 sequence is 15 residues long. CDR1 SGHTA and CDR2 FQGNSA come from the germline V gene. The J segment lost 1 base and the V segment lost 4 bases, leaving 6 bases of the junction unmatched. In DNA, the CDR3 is TGTGCCAGCAGCTCTCGGACAGGAACGAACACTGAAGCTTTCTTT. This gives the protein CASSSRTGTNTEAFF.

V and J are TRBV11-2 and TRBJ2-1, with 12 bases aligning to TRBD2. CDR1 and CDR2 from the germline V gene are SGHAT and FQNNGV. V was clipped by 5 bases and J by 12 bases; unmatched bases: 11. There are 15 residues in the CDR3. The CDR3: CASSRLAMTSGRQFF. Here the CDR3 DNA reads TGTGCCAGCAGCCGCCTAGCCATGACTAGCGGGAGGCAGTTCTTC.

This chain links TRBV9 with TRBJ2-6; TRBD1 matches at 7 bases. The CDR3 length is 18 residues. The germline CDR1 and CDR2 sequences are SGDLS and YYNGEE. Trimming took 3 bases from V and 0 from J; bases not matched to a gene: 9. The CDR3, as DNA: TGTGCCAGCAGCGACCGGGCCAGGGGGAACTCTGGGGCCAACGTCCTGACTTTC. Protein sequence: CASSDRARGNSGANVLTF. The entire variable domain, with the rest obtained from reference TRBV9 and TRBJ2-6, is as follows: DSGVTQTPKHLITATGQRVTLRCSPRSGDLSVYWYQQSLDQGLQFLIQYYNGEERAKGNILERFSAQQFPDLHSELNLSSLELGDSALYFCASSDRARGNSGANVLTFGAGSRLTVL.

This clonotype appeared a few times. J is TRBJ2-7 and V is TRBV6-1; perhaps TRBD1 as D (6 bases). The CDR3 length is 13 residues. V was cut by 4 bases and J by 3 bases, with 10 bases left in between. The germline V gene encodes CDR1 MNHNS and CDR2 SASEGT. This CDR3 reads CASSGNRVYEQYF. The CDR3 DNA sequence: TGTGCCAGCAGTGGGAACAGGGTCTACGAGCAGTACTTC.

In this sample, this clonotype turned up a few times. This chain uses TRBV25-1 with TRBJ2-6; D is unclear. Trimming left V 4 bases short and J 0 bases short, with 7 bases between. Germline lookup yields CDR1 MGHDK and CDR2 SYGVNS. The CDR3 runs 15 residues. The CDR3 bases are TGTGCCAGCAGTGCCACGAACTCTGGGGCCAACGTCCTGACTTTC. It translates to CASSATNSGANVLTF.

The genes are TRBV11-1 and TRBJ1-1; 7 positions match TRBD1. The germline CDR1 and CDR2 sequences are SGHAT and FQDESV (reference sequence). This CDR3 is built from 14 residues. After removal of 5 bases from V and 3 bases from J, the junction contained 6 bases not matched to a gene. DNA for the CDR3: TGTGCCAGCAGCAGGAGGACAGGAGACACTGAAGCTTTCTTT. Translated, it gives CASSRRTGDTEAFF.

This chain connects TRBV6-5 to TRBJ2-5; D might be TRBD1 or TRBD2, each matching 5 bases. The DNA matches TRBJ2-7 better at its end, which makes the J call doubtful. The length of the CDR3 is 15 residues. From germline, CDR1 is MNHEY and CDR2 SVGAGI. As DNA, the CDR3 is TGTGCCAGCAGTTCAAACCATAACGGGGCCGGCGAGCAGTACTTC. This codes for CASSSNHNGAGEQYF.

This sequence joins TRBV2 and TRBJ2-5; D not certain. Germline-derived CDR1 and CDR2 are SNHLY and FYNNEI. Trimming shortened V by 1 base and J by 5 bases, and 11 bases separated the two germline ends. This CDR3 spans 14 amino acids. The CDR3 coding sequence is TGTGCCAGCAGTGAAGGGGCCCAAGGGGAGACCCAGTACTTC. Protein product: CASSEGAQGETQYF.